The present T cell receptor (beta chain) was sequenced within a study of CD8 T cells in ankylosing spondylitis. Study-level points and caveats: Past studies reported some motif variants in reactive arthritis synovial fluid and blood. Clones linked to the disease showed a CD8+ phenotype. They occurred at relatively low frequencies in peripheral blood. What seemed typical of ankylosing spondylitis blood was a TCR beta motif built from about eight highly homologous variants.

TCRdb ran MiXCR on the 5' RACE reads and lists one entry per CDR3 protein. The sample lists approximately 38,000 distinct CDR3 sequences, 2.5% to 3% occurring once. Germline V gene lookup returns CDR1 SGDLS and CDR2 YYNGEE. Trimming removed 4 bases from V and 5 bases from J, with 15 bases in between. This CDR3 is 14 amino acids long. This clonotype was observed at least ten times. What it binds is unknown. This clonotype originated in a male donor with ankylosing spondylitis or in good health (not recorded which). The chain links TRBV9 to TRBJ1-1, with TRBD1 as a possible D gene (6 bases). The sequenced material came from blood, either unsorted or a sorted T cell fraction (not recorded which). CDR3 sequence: CASSTVGGHTEAFF. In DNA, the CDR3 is TGTGCCAGCAGCACCGTTGGGGGGCATACTGAAGCTTTCTTT.